The clone carrying this TCR beta chain showed up just a few times. TCRdb keeps only in-frame clones here, not all; method: immunoSEQ multiplex PCR. The table shows about 400,000 clones, with roughly 89% occurring only once. The sample is drawn from a study of blood T cell repertoires in COVID-19. Study as a whole: In each case, the material was cDNA or gDNA derived from T cells, B-cell-depleted T cells, or PBMCs.

Donors in Cohort 3 who had recovered were those with two negative PCRs, healthcare professional clearance, or resolution of their symptoms. V dropped 7 bases and J dropped 4; count of bases not matched to a gene: 7. Germline V CDR1 and CDR2: SNHLY, FYNNEI. The length of the CDR3 is 15 residues. The TCR originated in a woman in her forties or fifties who had recovered from COVID-19. The chain has TRBV2 and TRBJ1-6; 7 nucleotides align to TRBD1. Sequencing was carried out using PBMCs or T cells enriched from blood (not recorded which). CDR3 sequence reads: CASIPTGQYNSPLHF. As DNA, the CDR3 is TGTGCCAGCATCCCGACGGGACAGTATAATTCACCCCTCCACTTT.